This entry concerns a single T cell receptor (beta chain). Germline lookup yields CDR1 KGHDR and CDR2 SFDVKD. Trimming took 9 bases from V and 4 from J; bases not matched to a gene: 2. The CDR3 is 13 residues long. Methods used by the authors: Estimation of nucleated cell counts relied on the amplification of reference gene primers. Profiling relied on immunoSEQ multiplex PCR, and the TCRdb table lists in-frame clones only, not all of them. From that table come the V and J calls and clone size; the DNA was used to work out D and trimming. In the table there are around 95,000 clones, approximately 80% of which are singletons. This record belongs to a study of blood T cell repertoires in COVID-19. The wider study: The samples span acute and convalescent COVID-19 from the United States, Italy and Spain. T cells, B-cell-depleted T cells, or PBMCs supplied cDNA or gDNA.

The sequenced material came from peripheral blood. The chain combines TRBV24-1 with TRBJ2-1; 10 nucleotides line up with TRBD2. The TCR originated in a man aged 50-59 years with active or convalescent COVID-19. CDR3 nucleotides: TGTGCCACCGGGACTAGCGCTTACAATGAGCAGTTCTTC. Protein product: CATGTSAYNEQFF.